Sequencing of this T cell receptor (beta chain) was carried out in a study of blood T cell repertoires in COVID-19. The CDR3 has 13 residues. Trimming took 2 bases from V and 7 from J, leaving 12 bases between them. CDR1 MNHEY and CDR2 SVGEGT come from the germline V gene. Data came from immunoSEQ multiplex PCR; TCRdb stores just in-frame clones and leaves some out. The sample lists a few hundred thousand clones; roughly 90% were seen once. The sequenced sample was peripheral blood. The sequence was obtained from a man aged 18 to 29 with COVID-19, enrolled during active disease. The rearrangement links TRBV6-2 or TRBV6-3 to TRBJ2-7; D not resolved. The CDR3: CASSYVPQREQYF. The CDR3 DNA sequence: TGTGCCAGCAGTTACGTCCCCCAGCGAGAGCAGTACTTC.